This T cell receptor (beta chain) was recorded in a study of CD8+ T cells in alopecia areata. Germline V gives CDR1 MNHNS, CDR2 SASEGT. The V end was cut by 10 bases, the J end by 1 base, with 7 bases between. The CDR3 has 11 residues. cDNA reverse transcribed from extracted RNA served as the sequencing template. The table came from immunoSEQ multiplex PCR; TCRdb's copy has only in-frame clones and leaves some out. The sample carries around 140,000 clones, 75% to 90% recorded once. The V gene is TRBV6-1, the J gene TRBJ1-1, with unresolved D. The input for sequencing was CD8+ T cells sorted from blood, taken at week 0. The source is a human donor with alopecia areata. The CDR3 protein is CAIQENTEAFF. The CDR3 nucleotides are TGTGCCATCCAGGAGAACACTGAAGCTTTCTTT.